The clone carrying this T cell receptor beta chain was picked up many times. Germline V gene lookup returns CDR1 SGHTA and CDR2 FQGNSA. The CDR3 totals 14 residues. The junction had 8 bases not matched to a gene; V was cut back by 6 bases and J by 9 bases. CDR3 regions were amplified by Arm-PCR using iRepertoire HTBI primers to build TCR beta libraries. TCRdb redid the calling of the multiplex PCR reads with MiXCR, one entry per CDR3 protein. The sample has about 470,000 distinct CDR3 sequences, about 16% seen once; the top ten hold over 9%. This entry belongs to a study of regulatory T cells in long-lasting Graves disease. Noted time point: newly diagnosed GD, antithyroid drugs for less than 3 months. Scientists built the TCR library using RNA that was extracted from PBMCs. These data are also associated with another study on T cells in Graves' hyperthyroidism and ophthalmopathy.

This TCR was sampled from a man between 40 and 49 years old with Graves disease. The chain uses TRBV7-2 and TRBJ2-1, with 10 bases aligning to TRBD2. The sample was peripheral blood mononuclear cells (PBMCs), taken at new diagnosis, from a patient treated with antithyroid drugs. This CDR3 reads CASSVAGGGGEQFF. CDR3 nucleotides: TGTGCCAGCAGTGTAGCGGGAGGCGGCGGTGAGCAGTTCTTC.